The T cell receptor (beta chain) described here comes from a study of siplizumab effects on memory and regulatory T cells. This clone appeared a single time. Its antigen is not known. V dropped 0 bases and J dropped 6; count of bases not matched to a gene: 2. Germline lookup yields CDR1 SEHNR and CDR2 FQNEAQ (reference sequence). This CDR3 is 15 amino acids long. Each sample had about 100,000 TCR templates assayed. Some clones are missing from TCRdb's copy, which holds only in-frame ones; the method was immunoSEQ multiplex PCR. The profile shows tens of thousands of clones, 95% to 98% of them singletons. Study results and limitations: Of the proliferating CD4+ or CD8+ clones, roughly 75-96% lacked a naive or memory phenotype that could be assigned.

The chain is built from TRBV7-9 and TRBJ1-5, with 10 bases aligning to TRBD1. Sequencing was carried out using naive CD8+ T cells sorted from blood. The receptor was isolated from a human donor in good health. The CDR3 here is CASSLAGQGIQPQHF. The CDR3 region has the DNA TGTGCCAGCAGCTTAGCGGGACAGGGGATTCAGCCCCAGCATTTT.